Listed here is a single T cell receptor beta chain. It has no known antigen specificity. Within one base of it there is no much larger clone, and no base qualities were kept. The entry originates in a study of early T cells in non-severe SARS-CoV-2 infection (dated by TCRdb to the early 2020s). Study-level background: Because TCR sequencing relied on bulk RNA taken from unsorted whole blood, pairing of alpha and beta chains was not possible.

From the cysteine through the phenylalanine, the CDR3 covers 15 amino acids. The only DNA kept is the CDR3, 45 bases in frame from the first base. Here V drops 5 bases and J drops 4 bases, and the junction holds 3 bases not matched to any gene. CDR1 and CDR2 were assigned from the germline V gene as SGHTA and FQGTGA. Library preparation was by 5' RACE. TCRdb shows the sequencer as NextSeq 500. In the TCR library protocol, unique molecular identifiers were attached to individual cDNA molecules to correct for PCR bias and sequencing error. Sequencing covered both TCR alpha and beta chains, and within each sample the abundances of alpha and beta sequences were tightly co-correlated. Under the source paper's analysis protocol: Decombinator V4 was used to perform V gene, J gene and CDR3 annotation of TCR sequences. TCRs were defined as expanded if a significant change between any two time points was detected under a Poisson model with p below 0.0001. TCR abundances were normalised to the total number of TCRs sequenced per sample and were expressed as counts per million. TRAV1-2 paired with TRAJ12, TRAJ20 or TRAJ33 defined MAIT TCRs, while TRAV10 paired with TRAJ18 defined iNKT TCRs. VDJdb, accessed 1 November 2021, was searched for CMV, EBV and SARS-CoV-2 annotated TCRs, with TCRs annotated for multiple antigens excluded. Using fastp at Q25 and MiXCR, TCRdb reprocessed the public reads and kept productive beta chains. Rows are combined by CDR3 protein, so each entry shows the most common genes and DNA. The V and J calls and clone size come from TCRdb's table, not from the authors' own analysis. The sample table shows about 84,000 distinct CDR3 sequences, and 9.5% to 13% are seen once. The top ten hold approximately 2.4% of the sample.

Set within a cohort of healthcare workers in London, UK, this nested case-control study involved weekly PCR testing of nasopharyngeal swabs along with blood sampling. Between 23 and 31 March 2020, the week of the UK lockdown, healthcare workers were enrolled and then followed up weekly for as long as 16 weeks. Broad study findings and their caveats: Matching against VDJdb was skewed toward anti-spike CD8 responses, likely underestimated virus-specific expansions, and missed private and CD4 specificities.

Sample: whole blood. The chain was built from TRBV7-3 and TRBJ2-1, with 12 bases aligning to TRBD2. This receptor was obtained from an adult who was a healthcare worker with PCR-confirmed SARS-CoV-2 infection or an uninfected control (not recorded which). The nucleotides are TGTGCCAGCAGCGCCACTAGCGGGGGGTACAATGAGCAGTTCTTC. Translated, this is CASSATSGGYNEQFF. With the rest looked up from the reference TRBV7-3 and TRBJ2-1 genes rather than sequenced, the full variable domain is GAGVSQTPSNKVTEKGKYVELRCDPISGHTALYWYRQSLGQGPEFLIYFQGTGAADDSGLPNDRFFAVRPEGSVSTLKIQRTERGDSAVYLCASSATSGGYNEQFFGPGTRLTVL.